This T cell receptor (beta chain) came from a study of T cell responses to AZD1222 COVID-19 vaccine. Study-wide findings and caveats: Sampling that yielded the repertoires occurred only after the peak T cell response.

The assay was immunoSEQ multiplex PCR, and TCRdb's table has in-frame clones only and misses some. The sample comprises about 92,000 clones, around 87% of which are singletons, and about 2.5% rests with the top ten. Concerning this clone: Its antigen is unknown.

The V end lost 7 bases, the J end lost 2 bases, and 15 bases lay between the germline ends. This CDR3 is built from 15 residues. The germline gives CDR1 MDHEN, CDR2 SYDVKM. Sequences were derived from peripheral blood, sampled on day 0 of AZD1222 vaccination. This clonotype was obtained from an adult in good health. V gene TRBV28 combines with J gene TRBJ1-5, with a tentative D call TRBD1 (5 bases). The DNA of the CDR3 is TGTGCCAGCAATTTTCGGGGGAATGGCAATCAGCCCCAGCATTTT. It specifies CASNFRGNGNQPQHF.